This entry lists 28 T cell receptor beta chains sequenced from one sample in a study of response to subunit inactivated influenza vaccine (dated by TCRdb to 2017 to 2018). The method was RT-PCR. TCRdb lists the instrument as Illumina HiSeq 2500. Clones were called with MiXCR by TCRdb after fastp trimmed the public reads at Q25, and only in-frame beta chains were retained. Rows merge per CDR3 protein into single entries with the most common DNA and genes. Recorded for this sample are 400,000 to 650,000 distinct CDR3 sequences; 6.5% to 8% of them occurred a single time. Less than 15% of the sample is in the top ten clones. The sample was PBMCs from blood, taken 23 to 25 months after vaccination. These TCRs come from a man aged 45-69 years who received an inactivated influenza vaccine. Donor details come from another sample of the same person, matched by shared clones.

This clonotype was seen at least ten times. Written as DNA, the CDR3 is TGCAGTGCTGGACAGGGCAATTCTGGAAACACCATATATTTT. Translating it yields CSAGQGNSGNTIYF. V is TRBV20-1 and J is TRBJ1-3, with 8 bases that match TRBD1. This CDR3 has 14 amino acids. Germline V CDR1 and CDR2: DFQATT, SNEGSKA (reference sequence). V trimming: 5 bases; J trimming: 1 base; junction bases outside the gene matches: 4.

This clonotype was counted at least ten times. V gene TRBV20-1 combines with J gene TRBJ2-7; D is uncertain. This CDR3 has 12 residues. Looked up from germline, CDR1 is DFQATT and CDR2 is SNEGSKA (reference sequence). V was pared by 2 bases and J by 4 bases, with 9 bases between. CDR3 in amino acids: CSARIVRYEQYF. The CDR3 bases are TGCAGTGCTAGAATAGTCAGATACGAGCAGTACTTC.

Regarding this clonotype: Germline and junction disagree at one end, which may indicate a read error. The rearrangement uses TRBV7-9 and TRBJ1-1; D gene ambiguous. The CDR3 covers 15 residues. Germline V lookup: CDR1 SEHNR, CDR2 FQNEAQ (reference sequence). Here the CDR3 reads CASILSGVRASEAFF. In DNA, the CDR3 is TGTGCCAGCATCTTAAGCGGGGTGAGGGCCAGTGAAGCTTTCTTT. The full variable domain, completed using reference TRBV7-9 and TRBJ1-1, is DTGVSQNPRHKITKRGQNVTFRCDPISEHNRLYWYRQTLGQGPEFLTYFQNEAQLEKSRLLSDRFSAERPKGSFSTLEIQRTEQGDSAMYLCASILSGVRASEAFFGQGTRLTVV.

The genes are TRBV3-1 and TRBJ2-5; weak D call: TRBD2 (6 bases). Germline CDR1 is LGHDT and CDR2 is YNNKEL (reference sequence). The CDR3 spans 17 residues. The V gene lost 1 base and the J gene lost 0 bases, with 15 bases spanning the gap. The CDR3 loop is CASSQVGSGRYQETQYF. CDR3 bases: TGTGCCAGCAGCCAAGTTGGTAGCGGACGATACCAAGAGACCCAGTACTTC.

The chain couples TRBV11-2 to TRBJ2-7; 7 bases agree with TRBD2. Germline lookup yields CDR1 SGHAT and CDR2 FQNNGV. This CDR3 is built from 16 residues. The ends lost 4 bases at V and 3 bases at J; junction bases unmatched: 12. The CDR3 is CASSSIGGVLVYEQYF. The CDR3 DNA sequence: TGTGCCAGCAGCTCGATTGGGGGGGTATTAGTCTACGAGCAGTACTTC. Together with reference TRBV11-2 and TRBJ2-7, the CDR3 gives the full variable domain: EAGVAQSPRYKIIEKRQSVAFWCNPISGHATLYWYQQILGQGPKLLIQFQNNGVVDDSQLPKDRFSAERLKGVDSTLKIQPAKLEDSAVYLCASSSIGGVLVYEQYFGPGTRLTVT.

This clonotype was recorded a few times. The rearrangement joins TRBV25-1 to TRBJ2-7; D call uncertain. The CDR3 runs to 11 residues. Germline V lookup: CDR1 MGHDK, CDR2 SYGVNS. The ends were cut back, 4 bases at V and 2 bases at J, with 3 bases in the middle. The CDR3 region has the DNA TGTGCCAGCAGTGGACCCTACGAGCAGTACTTC. Translation: CASSGPYEQYF.

This clonotype was detected many times. The chain couples TRBV5-1 to TRBJ2-1; D gene ambiguous. The V and J ends lost 7 bases and 2 bases respectively, with 7 bases between them. Germline CDR1 reads SGHRS; CDR2 reads YFSETQ. The CDR3 sequence is 12 residues long. CDR3 amino acids: CASRVAYNEQFF. The CDR3 nucleotides read TGCGCCAGCCGGGTAGCCTACAATGAGCAGTTCTTC.

This clonotype was seen ten or more times. This chain uses TRBV6-2 or TRBV6-3 with TRBJ1-5; D unclear. The V and J ends lost 1 base and 1 base respectively, with 11 bases between them. The V gene's germline CDR1 is MNHEY and CDR2 SVGEGT. This CDR3 comprises 16 residues. This CDR3 is CASSYYGGGSNQPQHF. The DNA for the CDR3 is TGTGCCAGCAGTTACTACGGTGGAGGGAGCAATCAGCCCCAGCATTTT.

This clonotype occurred a few times. The rearrangement joins TRBV20-1 to TRBJ2-1; 7 bases line up with TRBD2. Trimming took 6 bases from V and 8 from J; bases not matched to a gene: 10. The CDR3 is made up of 13 amino acids. Germline assignment: CDR1 DFQATT and CDR2 SNEGSKA (reference sequence). This chain's CDR3 is CSADNWEGYEQFF. The CDR3, as DNA: TGCAGTGCGGACAATTGGGAGGGGTATGAGCAGTTCTTC.

This chain connects TRBV6-5 to TRBJ2-3; D may match TRBD1 or TRBD2 (5 bases each). With 0 bases removed from V and 2 bases from J, the gap between germline ends came to 12 bases. Germline-derived CDR1 and CDR2 are MNHEY and SVGAGI. This CDR3 region has 16 residues. CDR3 residues: CASSYSPGDPTDTQYF. CDR3 sequence (DNA): TGTGCCAGCAGTTACTCGCCCGGGGACCCCACAGATACGCAGTATTTT.

At least ten counts were recorded for this clonotype. This chain links TRBV11-3 with TRBJ2-2; the D gene is possibly TRBD1 (6 bases). Between the trimmed V and J ends, which lost 5 bases and 4 bases, there was a span of 14 bases. Germline loops: CDR1 SGHNT, CDR2 YENEEA. The CDR3 extends over 15 amino acids. The CDR3 nucleotides are TGTGCCAGCAGCGAACTACAGGGTCCCACCGGGGAGCTGTTTTTT. Translated: CASSELQGPTGELFF.

This clonotype was recorded a few times. The chain employs TRBV5-1 and TRBJ2-2; 7 nucleotides agree with TRBD1. Germline CDR1 SGHRS, CDR2 YFSETQ. This CDR3 is 17 amino acids long. Trimming at V came to 4 bases and at J to 4 bases, leaving 13 bases not matched to a gene. CDR3 nucleotides: TGCGCCAGCAGCCTACGGTCTTCCAGACAGGGCACCGGGGAGCTGTTTTTT. It yields the protein CASSLRSSRQGTGELFF.

This clonotype was counted at least ten times. A junction end diverges from the germline sequence, so it may reflect a read error. CDR3 coding DNA: TGTGCCAGCAATTTAGCGGGGGACAATGAGCAGTTCTTC. Translation gives CASNLAGDNEQFF. This chain joins TRBV12-3 or TRBV12-4 and TRBJ2-1; TRBD2 matches 9 bases. This CDR3 has 13 amino acids.

This clonotype was observed a few times. The CDR3, as DNA: TGCGCCAGCAGCCAGAGACAGGGTACTGAAGCTTTCTTT. The encoded protein is CASSQRQGTEAFF. V and J are TRBV4-3 and TRBJ1-1; 7 nucleotides align to TRBD1. CDR1 is LGHNA, CDR2 YSLEER, per germline. The junction had 3 bases not matched to a gene; V was cut back by 3 bases and J by 5 bases. This CDR3 is 13 amino acids long.

The V and J genes are TRBV21-1 and TRBJ2-2. TRBV21-1 represents a pseudogene. This CDR3 has 16 residues. The CDR3, as DNA: TGTGCCAGCAGCAAGGGTGCAGGAGCGAACACCGGGGAGCTGTTTTTT. Amino acids: CASSKGAGANTGELFF.

This clonotype was counted between two and nine times. In DNA form, the CDR3 reads TGTGCCAGCAGATACATGCAGGGCTCTGAAGCTTTCTTT. Protein product: CASRYMQGSEAFF. J is TRBJ1-1 and V is TRBV6-5; D may be TRBD1 (5 bases). Trimming removed 6 bases at V and 6 bases at J, with 14 bases between. Germline CDR1 and CDR2: MNHEY and SVGAGI. The CDR3 contains 13 residues.

Many counts were recorded for this clonotype. This sequence joins TRBV20-1 and TRBJ2-3; 8 bases are shared with TRBD2. CDR1 is DFQATT and CDR2 is SNEGSKA in the germline V gene (reference sequence). The CDR3 is 14 amino acids. J gave up 3 bases and V 5 bases, and 7 bases lay outside the gene matches. The CDR3 sequence: CSAPGGERTDTQYF. In DNA, the CDR3 is TGCAGTGCTCCCGGGGGGGAGAGGACAGATACGCAGTATTTT.

J is TRBJ2-1 and V is TRBV6-2 or TRBV6-3; no reliable D call. This CDR3 comprises 12 residues. The germline V gene has CDR1 MNHEY and CDR2 SVGEGT. Trimming cost V 2 bases and J 7 bases, with 6 bases left between them. CDR3 nucleotide sequence: TGTGCCAGCAGTTACGGAACTAATGAGCAGTTCTTC. It encodes CASSYGTNEQFF.

This clonotype was counted ten times or more. V is TRBV3-1 and J is TRBJ2-7, with 11 bases lining up with TRBD1. V shed 4 bases and J 7 bases; nucleotides not matched to a gene: 6. CDR1 is LGHDT, CDR2 YNNKEL, per germline (reference sequence). The CDR3 runs 14 residues. CDR3 in amino acids: CASSRRDRGWEQYF. The CDR3 DNA reads TGTGCCAGCAGCCGCCGGGACAGGGGGTGGGAGCAGTACTTC.

This chain uses TRBV4-3 with TRBJ2-3; weak D call: TRBD1 (6 bases). The germline V gene has CDR1 LGHNA and CDR2 YSLEER. The CDR3 is 16 amino acids. The V end was cut by 4 bases, the J end by 2 bases, with 16 bases between. CDR3 coding DNA: TGCGCCAGCAGCCTGCAGGGGAGAGTCGACACAGATACGCAGTATTTT. Translated, it gives CASSLQGRVDTDTQYF.

This clonotype was seen many times. The chain couples TRBV4-2 to TRBJ2-3, with unresolved D. V was shortened by 4 bases and J by 6 bases, with 11 bases between the two germline ends. The CDR3 is 13 residues long. Germline CDR1 LGHNA, CDR2 YNFKEQ. This chain's CDR3 is CASSPRMDDTQYF. CDR3 nucleotides: TGTGCCAGCAGCCCCAGGATGGACGATACGCAGTATTTT.

V is TRBV20-1 and J is TRBJ1-5, with TRBD1 matching over 7 bases. Germline V CDR1 and CDR2: DFQATT, SNEGSKA (reference sequence). This CDR3 is built from 15 residues. J lost 7 bases, V lost 0 bases, and 9 bases had no gene match. CDR3 amino acids: CSARDQGGGRQPQHF. The CDR3 coding sequence is TGCAGTGCTAGAGATCAAGGAGGGGGCCGACAGCCCCAGCATTTT.

The chain has TRBV28 and TRBJ2-7; TRBD2 matches 7 bases. J was trimmed by 1 base and V by 6 bases; bases with no gene match: 15. CDR3 size: 17 residues. Per germline, CDR1 MDHEN and CDR2 SYDVKM. CDR3 sequence: CASRGGSRGMGSYEQYF. For the CDR3, the DNA is TGTGCCAGCAGGGGGGGGAGCAGAGGAATGGGGTCCTACGAGCAGTACTTC.

Notes on this clonotype: Being one base from a much bigger clone, this may be a read error. The V gene is TRBV2, the J gene TRBJ2-7, with D possibly being TRBD2 (5 bases). CDR3 length: 14 residues. Germline V lookup: CDR1 SNHLY, CDR2 FYNNEI. The V end lost 4 bases, the J end lost 3 bases, and 13 bases lay between the germline ends. CDR3 coding DNA: TGTGCCAGCAGTGCCGGGATAGGGATCTACGAGCAGTACTTC. Residues: CASSAGIGIYEQYF.

This clonotype came up many times. This rearrangement joins TRBV5-1 to TRBJ2-3; D unclear. Trimming cost V 0 bases and J 0 bases, with 8 bases left between them. Germline values: CDR1 SGHRS, CDR2 YFSETQ. This CDR3 comprises 15 residues. CDR3 bases: TGCGCCAGCAGCTTGGATGTCCAGAGCACAGATACGCAGTATTTT. This gives the protein CASSLDVQSTDTQYF.

The rearrangement joins TRBV4-3 to TRBJ2-2, with a weak D call TRBD2 (5 bases). The germline CDR1 and CDR2 sequences are LGHNA and YSLEER. The V gene lost 2 bases and the J gene lost 9 bases, with 19 bases spanning the gap. This CDR3 has 16 residues. The CDR3 bases are TGCGCCAGCAGCCAACTAGGAGGACTTACGGGCAGGGAGCTGTTTTTT. Its translation: CASSQLGGLTGRELFF.

This clonotype was recorded a few times. V is TRBV20-1 and J is TRBJ2-7; 10 positions agree with TRBD1. Germline values: CDR1 DFQATT, CDR2 SNEGSKA (reference sequence). The CDR3 consists of 14 residues. J was trimmed by 2 bases and V by 4 bases; bases with no gene match: 5. CDR3 sequence reads: CSATGTGAPYEQYF. Written as DNA, the CDR3 is TGCAGTGCTACTGGGACAGGGGCGCCCTACGAGCAGTACTTC.

The chain links TRBV7-6 to TRBJ2-7; the match to TRBD1 covers 9 bases. Germline-derived CDR1 and CDR2 are SGHVS and FNYEAQ. Trimming removed 1 base from V and 0 bases from J; junction bases left unmatched: 4. The CDR3 covers 16 residues. CDR3: CASSLGGQGSSYEQYF. The CDR3 coding sequence is TGTGCCAGCAGCTTAGGAGGACAGGGGTCCTCCTACGAGCAGTACTTC.